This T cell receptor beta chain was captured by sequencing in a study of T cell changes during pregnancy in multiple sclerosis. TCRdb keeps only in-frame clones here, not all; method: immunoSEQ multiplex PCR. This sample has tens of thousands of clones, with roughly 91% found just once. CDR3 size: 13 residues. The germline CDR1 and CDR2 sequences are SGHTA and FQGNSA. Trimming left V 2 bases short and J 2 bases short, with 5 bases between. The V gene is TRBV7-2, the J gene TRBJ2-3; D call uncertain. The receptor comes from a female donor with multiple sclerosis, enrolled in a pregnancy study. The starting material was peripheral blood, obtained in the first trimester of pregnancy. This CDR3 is CASSLQDTDTQYF. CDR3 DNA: TGTGCCAGCAGCTTACAGGACACAGATACGCAGTATTTT. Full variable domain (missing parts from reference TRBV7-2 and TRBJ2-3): GAGVSQSPSNKVTEKGKDVELRCDPISGHTALYWYRQSLGQGLEFLIYFQGNSAPDKSGLPSDRFSAERTGGSVSTLTIQRTQQEDSAVYLCASSLQDTDTQYFGPGTRLTVL.